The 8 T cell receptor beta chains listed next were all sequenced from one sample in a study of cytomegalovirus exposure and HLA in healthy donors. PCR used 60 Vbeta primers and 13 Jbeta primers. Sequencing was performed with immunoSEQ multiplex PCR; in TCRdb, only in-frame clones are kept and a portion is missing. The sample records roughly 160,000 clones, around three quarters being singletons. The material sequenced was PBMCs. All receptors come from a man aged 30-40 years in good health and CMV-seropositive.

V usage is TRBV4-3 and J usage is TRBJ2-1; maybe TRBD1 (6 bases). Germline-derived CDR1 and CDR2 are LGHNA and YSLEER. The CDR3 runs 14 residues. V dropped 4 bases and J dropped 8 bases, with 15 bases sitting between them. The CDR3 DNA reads TGCGCCAGCAGCCGACAGACAGGTTCCGATGAGCAGTTCTTC. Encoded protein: CASSRQTGSDEQFF.

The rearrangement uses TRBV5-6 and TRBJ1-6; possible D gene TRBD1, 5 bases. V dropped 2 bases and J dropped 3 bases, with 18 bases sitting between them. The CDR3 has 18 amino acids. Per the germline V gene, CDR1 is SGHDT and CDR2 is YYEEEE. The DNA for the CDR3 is TGTGCCAGCAGCTTTTGGGGGGTTGGAGGACGCTATAATTCACCCCTCCACTTT. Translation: CASSFWGVGGRYNSPLHF.

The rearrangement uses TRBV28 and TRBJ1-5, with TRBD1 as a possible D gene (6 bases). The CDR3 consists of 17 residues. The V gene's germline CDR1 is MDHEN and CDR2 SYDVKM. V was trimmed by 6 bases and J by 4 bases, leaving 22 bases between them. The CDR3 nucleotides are TGTGCCAGCAGATACGACCAGGGGCCCACTCTAAATCAGCCCCAGCATTTT. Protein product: CASRYDQGPTLNQPQHF.

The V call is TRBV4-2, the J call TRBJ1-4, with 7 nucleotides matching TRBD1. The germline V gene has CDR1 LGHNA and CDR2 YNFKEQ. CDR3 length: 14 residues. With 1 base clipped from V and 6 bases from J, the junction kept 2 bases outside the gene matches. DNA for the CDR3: TGTGCCAGCAGCCAAGCAGGGGGAGATGAAAAACTGTTTTTT. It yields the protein CASSQAGGDEKLFF.

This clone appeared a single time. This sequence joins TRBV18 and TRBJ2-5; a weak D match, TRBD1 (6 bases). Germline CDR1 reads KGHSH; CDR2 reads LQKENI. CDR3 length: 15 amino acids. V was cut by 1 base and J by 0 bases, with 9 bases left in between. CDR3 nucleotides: TGTGCCAGCTCACCACAGGGGGTGTACCAAGAGACCCAGTACTTC. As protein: CASSPQGVYQETQYF.

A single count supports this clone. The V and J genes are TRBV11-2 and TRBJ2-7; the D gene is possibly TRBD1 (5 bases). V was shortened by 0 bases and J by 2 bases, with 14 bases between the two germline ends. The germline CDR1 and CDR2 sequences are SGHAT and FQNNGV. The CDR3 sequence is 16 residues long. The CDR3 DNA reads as TGTGCCAGCAGCTTAGATCGACGACAGCGAACCTACGAGCAGTACTTC. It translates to CASSLDRRQRTYEQYF. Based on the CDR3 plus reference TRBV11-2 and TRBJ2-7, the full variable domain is EAGVAQSPRYKIIEKRQSVAFWCNPISGHATLYWYQQILGQGPKLLIQFQNNGVVDDSQLPKDRFSAERLKGVDSTLKIQPAKLEDSAVYLCASSLDRRQRTYEQYFGPGTRLTVT.

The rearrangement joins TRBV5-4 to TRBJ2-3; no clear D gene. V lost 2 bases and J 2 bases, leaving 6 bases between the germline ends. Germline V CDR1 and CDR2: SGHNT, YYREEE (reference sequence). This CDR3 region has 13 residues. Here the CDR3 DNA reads TGTGCCAGCAGCTTAGAGTTCACAGATACGCAGTATTTT. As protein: CASSLEFTDTQYF.

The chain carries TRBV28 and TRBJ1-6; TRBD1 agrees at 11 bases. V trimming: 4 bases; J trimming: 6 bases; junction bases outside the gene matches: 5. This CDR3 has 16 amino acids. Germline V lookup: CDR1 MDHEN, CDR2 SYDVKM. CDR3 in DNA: TGTGCCAGCAGTTCCCCGGGACAGGGGGTTAATTCACCCCTCCACTTT. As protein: CASSSPGQGVNSPLHF.